This T cell receptor (beta chain) was captured by sequencing in a study of control samples from healthy donors and cancer patients. The data were produced by immunoSEQ multiplex PCR, yet TCRdb's version contains in-frame clones alone and is incomplete. The sample lists around 180,000 clones, about 90% occurring once. The source is a woman aged 25 to 39 in good health. Sequencing was carried out using blood.

CDR3 region: CASSLRAGHTDTQYF. The CDR3 DNA reads as TGTGCCAGCAGCTTGAGGGCGGGACACACAGATACGCAGTATTTT. J is TRBJ2-3 and V is TRBV5-6; either TRBD1 or TRBD2 may fit D (6 bases each). Germline values: CDR1 SGHDT, CDR2 YYEEEE. Trimming stripped 1 base from V and 2 bases from J, with 11 bases between. This CDR3 comprises 15 residues.